This TCR beta chain was captured in a study of blood T cells in healthy people across ages. Study outcomes and limitations: Estimates based on one million T cells were treated as lower bounds.

With respect to this clonotype: Its antigen is unknown.

J gave up 6 bases and V 5 bases, and 1 base lay outside the gene matches. Germline CDR1 SQVTM, CDR2 ANQGSEA. The CDR3 spans 11 residues. A sample-barcoded 5' primer and a J-beta primer mix were used in a second PCR of roughly 6 to 11 cycles. Each CDR3 protein gets one entry after TCRdb re-called the 5' RACE reads with MiXCR. The table records some 1,800,000 distinct CDR3 sequences, roughly two fifths of them present only once. Sequencing used blood. This rearrangement joins TRBV29-1 to TRBJ1-2; TRBD1 agrees at 9 bases. This clonotype was sampled from a human donor in good health. CDR3 in amino acids: CSVWTGDGYTF. The CDR3 bases are TGCAGCGTTTGGACAGGGGATGGCTACACCTTC.